The 5 T cell receptor beta chains presented below share a single source sample, sequenced in a study of Tregs in tolerant kidney transplant recipients (dated 2019 in TCRdb). These receptors' targets are unknown. The library relied on the immunoSEQ multiplex PCR assay. The clones in this table, taken by TCRdb from immuneACCESS, are in-frame only. Not every clone is retained; where verified, under half of the shortfall comes from an unresolved V gene, and the cause of the rest is unknown. The sample contains under 50,000 clones, less than 97% of them found a single time. The ten largest clonotypes hold 0.37% of the sample. The sample was Tregs from blood cultured with allogeneic cells. These receptor sequences come from a human donor in good health.

This rearrangement joins TRBV27 to TRBJ2-7; a possible D gene is TRBD1 (6 bases). V was pared by 8 bases and J by 4 bases, with 12 bases between. The germline V gene encodes CDR1 MNHEY and CDR2 SMNVEV (reference sequence). The CDR3 length is 12 residues. CDR3 DNA: TGTGCCAGCTCACAGCAGGGGTACGAGCAGTACTTC. The encoded protein is CASSQQGYEQYF.

The genes are TRBV2 and TRBJ2-2, with D possibly matching TRBD1 (5 bases). CDR1 is SNHLY, CDR2 FYNNEI, per germline. The ends were cut back, 3 bases at V and 4 bases at J, with 9 bases in the middle. The CDR3 has 14 residues. CDR3 sequence (DNA): TGTGCCAGCAGTGAGGGCAGGGCCACCGGGGAGCTGTTTTTT. This gives the protein CASSEGRATGELFF.

The CDR3 nucleotides read TGCGCCAGCAGCCCGGGAGACCTACTGATCCACGAGCAGTACTTC. Residues: CASSPGDLLIHEQYF. The genes are TRBV10-1 and TRBJ2-5, with D maybe TRBD2 (6 bases). TRBJ2-7 matches the DNA end more closely, so the J call is doubtful. CDR3 length: 15 amino acids. From germline, CDR1 is WNHNN and CDR2 SYGVQD (reference sequence).

Regarding this clone: This sample also contains other DNA sequences that code for the same CDR3. This rearrangement joins TRBV5-1 to TRBJ2-3, with D unresolved. The CDR3 length is 13 residues. Germline V lookup: CDR1 SGHRS, CDR2 YFSETQ. V lost 0 bases to trimming and J lost 0 bases, with 2 bases between them. CDR3: CASSLGSTDTQYF. CDR3 DNA: TGCGCCAGCAGCTTGGGAAGCACAGATACGCAGTATTTT.

The rearrangement joins TRBV5-1 to TRBJ2-7, with 7 bases that match TRBD1. J lost 2 bases, V lost 0 bases, and 11 bases had no gene match. Germline V lookup: CDR1 SGHRS, CDR2 YFSETQ. This CDR3 has 17 residues. In DNA form, the CDR3 reads TGCGCCAGCAGCTTGGGGGCCGTAGGACAGGTGACCTACGAGCAGTACTTC. Its protein is CASSLGAVGQVTYEQYF.